The rows below give T cell receptor beta chains drawn from one sample of a study of T cell responses to AZD1222 COVID-19 vaccine. The protocol was immunoSEQ multiplex PCR, while the TCRdb copy is restricted to in-frame clones and leaves out a portion. The sample consists of about 190,000 clones, 85% to 95% of them appearing once. The source material was peripheral blood, sampled on day 0 of AZD1222 vaccination. The receptor set was obtained from an adult in good health. Each CDR3 is given with its conserved first and last residue. The D gene is left open where the match is weak. Size values are once, few and many counts, or a class for expanded clones, and some rows have none.

clone size,D gene,J gene,V gene,CDR3 length,CDR3 protein,CDR3 DNA
-,TRBD1,TRBJ1-1,TRBV7-3,14,CASSLGTGARLAFF,TGTGCCAGCAGCCTTGGGACAGGGGCCAGGTTAGCTTTCTTT
-,TRBD1,TRBJ1-2,TRBV5-4,16,CASSLEGQPANYGYTF,TGTGCCAGCAGCTTAGAGGGACAGCCCGCTAACTATGGCTACACCTTC
-,-,TRBJ1-3,TRBV18,15,CASSPGSNSGNTIYF,TGTGCCAGCTCACCAGGGAGCAACTCTGGAAACACCATATATTTT
-,-,TRBJ1-1,TRBV3-1/TRBV3-2,12,CASSLKTGTAFF,TGTGCCAGCAGCCTAAAGACAGGTACAGCTTTCTTT
-,-,TRBJ2-1,TRBV7-3,14,CASSMGHGDNEQFF,TGTGCCAGCAGCATGGGACACGGAGACAATGAGCAGTTCTTC
-,-,TRBJ1-6,TRBV28,16,CASTPTGSSYNSPLHF,TGTGCCAGCACCCCGACGGGGAGCTCCTATAATTCACCCCTCCACTTT
-,-,TRBJ1-1,TRBV28,15,CASSLNAVRVTEAFF,TGTGCCAGCAGTTTAAACGCGGTCAGGGTAACTGAAGCTTTCTTT
-,-,TRBJ1-2,TRBV21-1,16,CASPQGQVPRSGGYTF,TGTGCCAGCCCCCAGGGGCAAGTACCACGATCTGGTGGCTACACCTTC
few,TRBD2,TRBJ2-7,TRBV6-1,14,CASSERGSSYEQYF,TGTGCCAGCAGTGAGCGGGGGTCCTCCTACGAGCAGTACTTC
-,-,TRBJ2-5,TRBV7-9,14,CASSPRGSEETQYF,TGTGCCAGCAGTCCCCGGGGCAGTGAAGAGACCCAGTACTTC
-,TRBD1,TRBJ1-4,TRBV4-3,14,CASSQGTGDEKLFF,TGCGCCAGCAGCCAAGGGACAGGGGATGAAAAACTGTTTTTT
once,-,TRBJ2-1,TRBV19,15,CASQRQESSYNEQFF,TGTGCCAGCCAACGACAGGAAAGCTCCTACAATGAGCAGTTCTTC
-,-,TRBJ1-1,TRBV6-5,13,CASRPPRDTEAFF,TGTGCCAGCAGACCCCCACGGGACACTGAAGCTTTCTTT
-,TRBD1,TRBJ2-2,TRBV3-1/TRBV3-2,17,CASSQEPGTGWTGELFF,TGTGCCAGCAGCCAAGAACCCGGGACAGGATGGACCGGGGAGCTGTTTTTT
-,-,TRBJ1-5,TRBV12-3/TRBV12-4,12,CASSGSNQPQHF,TGTGCCAGCAGTGGGAGCAATCAGCCCCAGCATTTT
once,-,TRBJ2-1,TRBV5-1,15,CASSLATSSWNEQFF,TGCGCCAGCAGCTTGGCAACTAGTTCGTGGAATGAGCAGTTCTTC
-,TRBD2,TRBJ2-1,TRBV5-4,18,CASSLAGTSGGRYNEQFF,TGTGCCAGCAGCTTGGCCGGGACTAGCGGGGGTCGTTACAATGAGCAGTTCTTC
-,-,TRBJ1-4,TRBV30,12,CAWSEQGEKLFF,TGTGCCTGGAGTGAACAAGGGGAAAAACTGTTTTTT
-,-,TRBJ1-1,TRBV3-1/TRBV3-2,16,CASSPQQVLMNTEAFF,TGTGCCAGCAGCCCCCAACAGGTCCTCATGAACACTGAAGCTTTCTTT
-,-,TRBJ1-5,TRBV5-1,16,CASSLGEAGGNQPQHF,TGCGCCAGCAGCTTGGGGGAGGCAGGGGGCAATCAGCCCCAGCATTTT
-,-,TRBJ1-5,TRBV9,15,CASSVGDGSNQPQHF,TGTGCCAGCAGCGTAGGAGATGGGTCCAATCAGCCCCAGCATTTT
once,TRBD1,TRBJ1-2,TRBV6-5,15,CASSYSGQQAYGYTF,TGTGCCAGCAGTTACTCGGGACAGCAAGCCTATGGCTACACCTTC
-,-,TRBJ1-5,TRBV3-1/TRBV3-2,15,CASSPTGGFNQPQHF,TGTGCCAGCAGCCCAACCGGGGGCTTCAATCAGCCCCAGCATTTT
-,-,TRBJ1-4,TRBV18,14,CASSPQGGYEKLFF,TGTGCCAGCTCCCCGCAGGGAGGGTACGAAAAACTGTTTTTT
-,-,TRBJ2-5,TRBV2,13,CASSETRRETQYF,TGTGCCAGCAGTGAAACAAGGAGGGAGACCCAGTACTTC
-,-,TRBJ2-2,TRBV3-1/TRBV3-2,13,CASSPGEPGELFF,TGTGCCAGCAGTCCAGGGGAGCCCGGGGAGCTGTTTTTT
-,TRBD2,TRBJ2-1,TRBV7-9,15,CASSLVSGGRNEQFF,TGTGCCAGCAGCTTAGTTAGCGGGGGTCGCAATGAGCAGTTCTTC
once,-,TRBJ1-5,TRBV19,15,CASSLQGGSNQPQHF,TGTGCCAGTAGTCTTCAGGGAGGAAGCAATCAGCCCCAGCATTTT
-,TRBD1,TRBJ1-5,TRBV4-1,16,CASSLTVQGTNQPQHF,TGCGCCAGCAGTCTCACCGTACAGGGGACCAATCAGCCCCAGCATTTT
-,-,TRBJ1-3,TRBV2,12,CASRDSGNTIYF,TGTGCCAGCAGGGACTCTGGAAACACCATATATTTT
once,TRBD2,TRBJ2-1,TRBV7-6,15,CASSVSGGRNNEQFF,TGTGCCAGCAGCGTTAGCGGGGGTCGGAACAATGAGCAGTTCTTC
-,TRBD1,TRBJ1-2,TRBV6-5,13,CASSPGTDYGYTF,TGTGCCAGCAGCCCCGGGACAGACTATGGCTACACCTTC
-,-,TRBJ2-5,TRBV12-3/TRBV12-4,13,CASSLSGVETQYF,TGTGCCAGCAGTTTATCAGGGGTGGAGACCCAGTACTTC
-,TRBD1,TRBJ2-5,TRBV5-4,15,CASSPGQGRQETQYF,TGTGCCAGCAGCCCCGGACAGGGACGTCAAGAGACCCAGTACTTC
-,-,TRBJ2-1,TRBV21-1,14,CASSQVDSLVEQFF,TGTGCCAGCAGCCAAGTGGACAGTTTAGTTGAGCAGTTCTTC
-,TRBD1,TRBJ1-6,TRBV5-1,16,CASSLGSTGYNSPLHF,TGCGCCAGCAGCTTGGGGTCGACAGGGTATAATTCACCCCTCCACTTT
few,-,TRBJ1-5,TRBV29-1,13,CSVEMGGEQPQHF,TGCAGCGTTGAGATGGGGGGCGAACAGCCCCAGCATTTT
-,-,TRBJ1-2,TRBV10-3,12,CAISDLNYGYTF,TGTGCCATCAGTGATCTTAACTATGGCTACACCTTC
-,TRBD1,TRBJ2-7,TRBV5-1,14,CASSLDRGQGEQYF,TGCGCCAGCAGCTTGGACAGGGGGCAGGGGGAGCAGTACTTC
-,-,TRBJ1-2,TRBV20-1,11,CSAGGTYGYTF,TGCAGTGCTGGGGGGACTTATGGCTACACCTTC
once,TRBD1,TRBJ2-7,TRBV5-6,14,CASSLTGTAYEQYF,TGTGCCAGCAGCTTGACCGGGACAGCCTACGAGCAGTACTTC
-,TRBD1,TRBJ1-5,TRBV18,16,CASSPRTGDTNQPQHF,TGTGCCAGCTCACCACGGACAGGTGACACCAATCAGCCCCAGCATTTT
-,-,TRBJ2-2,TRBV5-1,13,CASSSGGSGELFF,TGCGCCAGCTCGAGTGGCGGCTCCGGGGAGCTGTTTTTT